This T cell receptor beta chain was obtained from a study of OX40 agonist ivuxolimab in advanced cancers. About the study: Dose-escalation patients' cancers were hepatocellular carcinoma, melanoma, renal cell or head and neck cancer.

This clone was seen more than once but under ten times. Trimming removed 1 base at V and 6 bases at J, with 8 bases between. The CDR3 spans 13 residues. Germline V lookup: CDR1 SGHNT, CDR2 YYREEE (reference sequence). Repertoires were generated with immunoSEQ multiplex PCR, while TCRdb's copy carries only in-frame clones and drops some. The repertoire includes tens of thousands of clones, under 90% of them detected once, and about a third sits in the top ten. The gene calls are TRBV5-4 and TRBJ2-1, with D unresolved. The source of this sequence is an adult with an advanced solid tumor such as melanoma, head and neck, liver or kidney cancer. Sequenced here: CD4+ or CD8+ T cells sorted from blood, sampled in a trial of the OX40 agonist ivuxolimab. This chain's CDR3 is CASSLTPFNEQFF. CDR3 sequence (DNA): TGTGCCAGCAGCTTGACCCCGTTCAATGAGCAGTTCTTC.